This TCR beta chain was obtained from a study of PD-L1 blockade in urothelial cancer. Study details: After treatment start, blood was analyzed at 3 weeks (second dose) and at 6 weeks. Notes on the study in general: Pretreatment TCR clonality in blood, when below the median, was predictive of better survival.

Time point noted: peripheral blood 6 weeks after treatment start. The study enrolled patients with locally advanced or metastatic urothelial carcinoma. Clones were sequenced by immunoSEQ multiplex PCR, and TCRdb holds only the in-frame ones, with some missing. The sample yields roughly 42,000 clones, about 90% seen once. As concerns this clone: Antigen: not known.

Germline V gene sequence: CDR1 KGHSH, CDR2 LQKENI. J gave up 12 bases and V 2 bases, and 7 bases lay outside the gene matches. CDR3 length: 13 amino acids. This TCR derives from a man between 65 and 79 years old with urothelial cancer. The rearrangement uses TRBV18 and TRBJ2-7; 10 bases map to TRBD2. The sample in question was PBMCs, obtained around atezolizumab (anti-PD-L1) treatment. The CDR3 DNA reads as TGTGCCAGCTCACCAAACCTAGCGGGAGAAGGGTACTTC. Protein: CASSPNLAGEGYF.